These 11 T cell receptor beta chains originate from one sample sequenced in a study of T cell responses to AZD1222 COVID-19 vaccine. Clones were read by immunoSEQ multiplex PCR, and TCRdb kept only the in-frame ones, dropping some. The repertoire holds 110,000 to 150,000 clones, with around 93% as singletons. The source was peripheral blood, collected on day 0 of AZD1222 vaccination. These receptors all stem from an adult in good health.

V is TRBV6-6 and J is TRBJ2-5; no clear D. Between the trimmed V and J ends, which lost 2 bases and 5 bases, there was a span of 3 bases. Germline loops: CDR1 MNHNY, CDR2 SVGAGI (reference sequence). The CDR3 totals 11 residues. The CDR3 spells CASSYLETQYF. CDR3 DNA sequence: TGTGCCAGCAGTTACCTGGAGACCCAGTACTTC.

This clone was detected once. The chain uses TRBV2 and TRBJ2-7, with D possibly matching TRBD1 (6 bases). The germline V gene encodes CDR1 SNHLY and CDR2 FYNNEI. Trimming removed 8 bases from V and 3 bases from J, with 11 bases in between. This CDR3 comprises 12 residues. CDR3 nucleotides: TGTGCCAGCCGGGACACCAACTACGAGCAGTACTTC. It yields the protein CASRDTNYEQYF. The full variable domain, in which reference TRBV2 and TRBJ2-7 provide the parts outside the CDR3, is EPEVTQTPSHQVTQMGQEVILRCVPISNHLYFYWYRQILGQKVEFLVSFYNNEISEKSEIFDDQFSVERPDGSNFTLKIRSTKLEDSAMYFCASRDTNYEQYFGPGTRLTVT.

The CDR3 here is CASSPAGGIQETQYF. The CDR3 DNA follows: TGTGCCAGCAGCCCCGCCGGGGGGATCCAAGAGACCCAGTACTTC. J is TRBJ2-5 and V is TRBV2; 7 bases agree with TRBD2. CDR1 and CDR2 (germline): SNHLY, FYNNEI. This CDR3 has 15 amino acids. V was pared by 6 bases and J by 1 base, with 8 bases of the junction left unmatched.

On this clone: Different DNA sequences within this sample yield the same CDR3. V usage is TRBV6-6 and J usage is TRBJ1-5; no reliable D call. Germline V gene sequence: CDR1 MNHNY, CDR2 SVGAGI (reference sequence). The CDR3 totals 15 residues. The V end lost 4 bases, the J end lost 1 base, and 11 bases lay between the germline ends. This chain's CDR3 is CASSFTGMSNQPQHF. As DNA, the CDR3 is TGTGCCAGCAGTTTCACCGGGATGAGCAATCAGCCCCAGCATTTT.

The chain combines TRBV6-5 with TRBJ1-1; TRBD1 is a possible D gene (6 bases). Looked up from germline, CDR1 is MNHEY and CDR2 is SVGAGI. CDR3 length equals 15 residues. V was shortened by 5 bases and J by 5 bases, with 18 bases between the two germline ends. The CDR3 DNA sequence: TGTGCCAGCAGTCCCCAGGGGTCGGTTCCTACTGAAGCTTTCTTT. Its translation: CASSPQGSVPTEAFF.

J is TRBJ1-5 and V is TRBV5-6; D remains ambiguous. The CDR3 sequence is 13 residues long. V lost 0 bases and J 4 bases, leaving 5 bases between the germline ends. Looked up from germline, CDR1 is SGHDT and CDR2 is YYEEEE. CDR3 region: CASSLVGNQPQHF. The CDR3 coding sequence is TGTGCCAGCAGCTTGGTGGGGAATCAGCCCCAGCATTTT.

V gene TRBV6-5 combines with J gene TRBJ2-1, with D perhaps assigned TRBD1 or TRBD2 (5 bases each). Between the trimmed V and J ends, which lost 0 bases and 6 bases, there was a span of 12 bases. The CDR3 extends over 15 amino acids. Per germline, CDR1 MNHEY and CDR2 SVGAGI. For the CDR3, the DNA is TGTGCCAGCAGTTACTCTGCGGACGGGGCCAATGAGCAGTTCTTC. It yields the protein CASSYSADGANEQFF.

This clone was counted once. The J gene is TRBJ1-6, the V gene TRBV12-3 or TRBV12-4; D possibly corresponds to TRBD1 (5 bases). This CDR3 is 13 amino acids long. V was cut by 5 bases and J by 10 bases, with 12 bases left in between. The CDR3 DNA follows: TGTGCCAGCAGTATAAACAGGATCTCACCCCTCCACTTT. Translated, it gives CASSINRISPLHF.

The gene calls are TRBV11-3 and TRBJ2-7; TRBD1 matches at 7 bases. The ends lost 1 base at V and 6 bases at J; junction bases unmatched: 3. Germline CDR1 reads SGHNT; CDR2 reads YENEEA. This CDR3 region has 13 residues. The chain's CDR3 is CASSLGGGREQYF. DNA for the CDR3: TGTGCCAGCAGCTTAGGAGGGGGCCGCGAGCAGTACTTC.

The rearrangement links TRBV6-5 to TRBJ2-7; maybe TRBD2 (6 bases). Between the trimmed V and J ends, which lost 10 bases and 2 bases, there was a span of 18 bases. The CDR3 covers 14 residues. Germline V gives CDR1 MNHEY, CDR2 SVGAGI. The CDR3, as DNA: TGTGCCATCCGGGGCGGGGTAGGGGCCTACGAGCAGTACTTC. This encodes CAIRGGVGAYEQYF.

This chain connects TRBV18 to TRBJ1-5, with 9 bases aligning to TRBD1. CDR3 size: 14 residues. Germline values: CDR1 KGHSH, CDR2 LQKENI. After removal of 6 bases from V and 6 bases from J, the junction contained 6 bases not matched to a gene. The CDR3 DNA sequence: TGTGCCAGCTCGCCGCGACAGGGGGTTCAGCCCCAGCATTTT. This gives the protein CASSPRQGVQPQHF.